This T cell receptor beta chain was documented in a study of blood T cell repertoires in COVID-19. Study summary: Samples of COVID-19 (acute and convalescent) were obtained from the United States, Italy and Spain.

The V gene's germline CDR1 is SGHNT and CDR2 YYREEE (reference sequence). The CDR3 sequence is 15 residues long. Losses at the gene ends were 3 bases for V and 4 bases for J; bases not matched to a gene: 4. This clone was detected once. Clones were sequenced by immunoSEQ multiplex PCR, and TCRdb holds only the in-frame ones, with some missing. Among more than 95,000 clones, approximately 80% were seen once, and the ten largest hold roughly 29%. The sequencing sample was made of peripheral blood. This chain links TRBV5-4 with TRBJ2-3; 11 bases line up with TRBD2. The clonotype originates from a man between 60 and 75 years old with acute or convalescent COVID-19. DNA for the CDR3: TGTGCCAGCAGCTCCACTAGCGGGAGTTCAGATACGCAGTATTTT. It yields the protein CASSSTSGSSDTQYF.